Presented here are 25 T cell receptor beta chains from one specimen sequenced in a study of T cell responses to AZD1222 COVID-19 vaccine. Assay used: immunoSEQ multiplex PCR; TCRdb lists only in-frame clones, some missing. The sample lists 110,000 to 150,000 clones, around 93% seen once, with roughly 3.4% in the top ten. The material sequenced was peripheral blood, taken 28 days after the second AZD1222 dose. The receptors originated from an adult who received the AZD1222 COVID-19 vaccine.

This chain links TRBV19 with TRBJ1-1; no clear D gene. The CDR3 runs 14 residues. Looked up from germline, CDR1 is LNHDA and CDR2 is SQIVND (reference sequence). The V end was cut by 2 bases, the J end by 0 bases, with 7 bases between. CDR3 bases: TGTGCCAGTAGTATAAAGGCCGTGAACACTGAAGCTTTCTTT. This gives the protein CASSIKAVNTEAFF.

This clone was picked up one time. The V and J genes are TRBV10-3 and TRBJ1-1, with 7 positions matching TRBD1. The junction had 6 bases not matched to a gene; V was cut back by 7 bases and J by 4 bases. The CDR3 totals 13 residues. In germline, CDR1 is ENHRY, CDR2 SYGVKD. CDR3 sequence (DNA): TGTGCCATCACCCCGGGACAGCCCACTGAAGCTTTCTTT. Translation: CAITPGQPTEAFF.

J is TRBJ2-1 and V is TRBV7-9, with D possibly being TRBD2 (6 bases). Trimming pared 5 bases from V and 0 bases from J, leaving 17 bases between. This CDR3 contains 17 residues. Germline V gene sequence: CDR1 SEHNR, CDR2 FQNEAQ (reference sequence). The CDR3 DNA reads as TGTGCCAGCAGCCCCTGGACTGCCGGGAGCTCCTACAATGAGCAGTTCTTC. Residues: CASSPWTAGSSYNEQFF. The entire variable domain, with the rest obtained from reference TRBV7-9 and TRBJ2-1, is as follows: DTGVSQNPRHKITKRGQNVTFRCDPISEHNRLYWYRQTLGQGPEFLTYFQNEAQLEKSRLLSDRFSAERPKGSFSTLEIQRTEQGDSAMYLCASSPWTAGSSYNEQFFGPGTRLTVL.

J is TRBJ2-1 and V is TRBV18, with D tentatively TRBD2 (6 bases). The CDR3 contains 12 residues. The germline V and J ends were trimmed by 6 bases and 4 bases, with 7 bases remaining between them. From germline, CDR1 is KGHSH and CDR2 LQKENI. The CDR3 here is CASSEGYNEQFF. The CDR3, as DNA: TGTGCCAGCTCGGAGGGATACAATGAGCAGTTCTTC.

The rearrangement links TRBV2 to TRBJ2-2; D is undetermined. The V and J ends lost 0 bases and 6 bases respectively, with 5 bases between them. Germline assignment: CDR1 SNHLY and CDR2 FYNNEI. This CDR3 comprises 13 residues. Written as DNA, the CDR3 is TGTGCCAGCAGTGAAGCGGTCCCCGGGGAGCTGTTTTTT. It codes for CASSEAVPGELFF. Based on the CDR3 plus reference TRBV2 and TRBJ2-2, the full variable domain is EPEVTQTPSHQVTQMGQEVILRCVPISNHLYFYWYRQILGQKVEFLVSFYNNEISEKSEIFDDQFSVERPDGSNFTLKIRSTKLEDSAMYFCASSEAVPGELFFGEGSRLTVL.

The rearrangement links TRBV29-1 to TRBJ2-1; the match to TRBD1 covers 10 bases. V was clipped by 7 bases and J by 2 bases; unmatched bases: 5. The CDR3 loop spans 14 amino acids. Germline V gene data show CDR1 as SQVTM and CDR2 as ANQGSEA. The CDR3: CSATDRGPYNEQFF. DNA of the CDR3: TGCAGCGCCACCGACAGGGGGCCCTACAATGAGCAGTTCTTC.

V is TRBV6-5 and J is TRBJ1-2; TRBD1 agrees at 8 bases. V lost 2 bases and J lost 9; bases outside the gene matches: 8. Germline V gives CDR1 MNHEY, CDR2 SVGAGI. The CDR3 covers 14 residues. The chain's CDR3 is CASSYTTGDRSYTF. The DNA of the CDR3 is TGTGCCAGCAGTTACACGACAGGGGATCGTAGCTACACCTTC.

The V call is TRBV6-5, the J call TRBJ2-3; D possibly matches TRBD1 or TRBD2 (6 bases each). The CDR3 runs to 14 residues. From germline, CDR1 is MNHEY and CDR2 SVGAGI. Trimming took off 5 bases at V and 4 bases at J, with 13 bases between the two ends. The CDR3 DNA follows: TGTGCCAGCAGTCGCTACGGGGGCCCAGATACGCAGTATTTT. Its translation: CASSRYGGPDTQYF.

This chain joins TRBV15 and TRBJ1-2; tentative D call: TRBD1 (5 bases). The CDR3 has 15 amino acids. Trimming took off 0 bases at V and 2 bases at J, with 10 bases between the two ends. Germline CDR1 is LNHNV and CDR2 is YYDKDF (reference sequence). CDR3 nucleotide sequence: TGTGCCACCAGCAGAGAAGAAACAGGCAACTATGGCTACACCTTC. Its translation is CATSREETGNYGYTF.

The CDR3 nucleotides are TGTGCCAGCAGCGTGGCGGGAGCTCAATACAATGAGCAGTTCTTC. Amino acid sequence: CASSVAGAQYNEQFF. The J gene is TRBJ2-1, the V gene TRBV6-5; 7 bases line up with TRBD2. The V gene's germline CDR1 is MNHEY and CDR2 SVGAGI. V gave up 6 bases and J gave up 4 bases; unmatched junction bases: 9. This CDR3 spans 15 amino acids.

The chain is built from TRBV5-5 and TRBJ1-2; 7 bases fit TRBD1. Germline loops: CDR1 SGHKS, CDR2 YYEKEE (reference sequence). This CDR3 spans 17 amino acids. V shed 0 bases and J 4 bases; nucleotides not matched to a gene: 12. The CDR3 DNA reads TGTGCCAGCAGCTTGGACATCGACAGGGCGGTTAGCTATGGCTACACCTTC. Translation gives CASSLDIDRAVSYGYTF.

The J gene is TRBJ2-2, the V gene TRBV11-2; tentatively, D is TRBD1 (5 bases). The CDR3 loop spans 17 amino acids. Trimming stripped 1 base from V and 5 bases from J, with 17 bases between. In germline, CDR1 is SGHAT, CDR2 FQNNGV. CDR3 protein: CASSLGSSGWWTGELFF. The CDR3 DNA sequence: TGTGCCAGCAGCTTAGGATCCTCAGGGTGGTGGACCGGGGAGCTGTTTTTT.

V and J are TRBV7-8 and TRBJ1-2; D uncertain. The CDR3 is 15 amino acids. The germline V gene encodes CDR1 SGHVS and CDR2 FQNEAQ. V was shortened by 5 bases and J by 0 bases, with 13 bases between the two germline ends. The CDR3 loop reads CASSPRATPNYGYTF. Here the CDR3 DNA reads TGTGCCAGCAGCCCCCGGGCCACGCCTAACTATGGCTACACCTTC.

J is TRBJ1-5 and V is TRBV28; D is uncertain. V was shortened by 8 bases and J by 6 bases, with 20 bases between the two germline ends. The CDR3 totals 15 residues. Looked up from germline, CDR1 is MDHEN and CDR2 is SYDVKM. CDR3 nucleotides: TGTGCCAGCTCAGTTTACGCCCACCCATTTCAGCCCCAGCATTTT. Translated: CASSVYAHPFQPQHF.

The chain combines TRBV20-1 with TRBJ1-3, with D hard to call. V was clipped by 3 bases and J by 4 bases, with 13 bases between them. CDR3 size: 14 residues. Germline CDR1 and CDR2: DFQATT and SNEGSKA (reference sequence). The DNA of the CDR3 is TGCAGTGCTAGTCAGGTCGAAATCGGAAACACCATATATTTT. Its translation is CSASQVEIGNTIYF.

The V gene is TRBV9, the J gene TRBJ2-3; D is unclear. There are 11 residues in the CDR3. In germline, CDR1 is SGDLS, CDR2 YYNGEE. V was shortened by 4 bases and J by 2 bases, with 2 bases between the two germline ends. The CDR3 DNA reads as TGTGCCAGCAGCACCACAGATACGCAGTATTTT. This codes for CASSTTDTQYF.

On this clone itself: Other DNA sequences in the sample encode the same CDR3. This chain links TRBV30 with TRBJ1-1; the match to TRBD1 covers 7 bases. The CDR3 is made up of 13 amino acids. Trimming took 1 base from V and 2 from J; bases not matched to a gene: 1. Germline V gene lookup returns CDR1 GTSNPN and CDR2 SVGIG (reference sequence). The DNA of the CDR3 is TGTGCCTGGAGTGGACAGGGTAACACTGAAGCTTTCTTT. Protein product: CAWSGQGNTEAFF.

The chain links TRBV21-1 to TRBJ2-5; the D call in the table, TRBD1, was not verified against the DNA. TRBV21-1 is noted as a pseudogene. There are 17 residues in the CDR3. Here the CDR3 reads CASSKGAGTGGLETQYF. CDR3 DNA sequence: TGTGCCAGCAGCAAAGGGGCCGGCACAGGGGGCTTAGAGACCCAGTACTTC.

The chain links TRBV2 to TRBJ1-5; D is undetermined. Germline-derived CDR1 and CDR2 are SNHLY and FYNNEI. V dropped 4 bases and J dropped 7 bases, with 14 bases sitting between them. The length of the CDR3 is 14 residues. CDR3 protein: CASSVEGTRQPQHF. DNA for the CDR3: TGTGCCAGCAGTGTTGAGGGAACACGACAGCCCCAGCATTTT. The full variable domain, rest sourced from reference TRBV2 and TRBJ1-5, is EPEVTQTPSHQVTQMGQEVILRCVPISNHLYFYWYRQILGQKVEFLVSFYNNEISEKSEIFDDQFSVERPDGSNFTLKIRSTKLEDSAMYFCASSVEGTRQPQHFGDGTRLSIL.

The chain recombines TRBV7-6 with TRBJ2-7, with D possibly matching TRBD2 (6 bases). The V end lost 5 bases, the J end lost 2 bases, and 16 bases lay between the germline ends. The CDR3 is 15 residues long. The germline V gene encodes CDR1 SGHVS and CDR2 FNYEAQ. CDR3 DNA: TGTGCCAGCAGCGCCCGGGGTAGCGGCACCTACGAGCAGTACTTC. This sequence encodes CASSARGSGTYEQYF. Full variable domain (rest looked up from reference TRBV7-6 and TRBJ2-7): GAGVSQSPRYKVTKRGQDVALRCDPISGHVSLYWYRQALGQGPEFLTYFNYEAQQDKSGLPNDRFSAERPEGSISTLTIQRTEQRDSAMYRCASSARGSGTYEQYFGPGTRLTVT.

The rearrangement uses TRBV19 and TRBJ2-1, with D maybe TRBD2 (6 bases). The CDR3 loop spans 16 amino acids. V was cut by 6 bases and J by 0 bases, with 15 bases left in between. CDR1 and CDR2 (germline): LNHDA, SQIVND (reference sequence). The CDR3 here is CASRGQRESSYNEQFF. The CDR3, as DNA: TGTGCCAGTAGGGGCCAACGGGAGAGCTCCTACAATGAGCAGTTCTTC.

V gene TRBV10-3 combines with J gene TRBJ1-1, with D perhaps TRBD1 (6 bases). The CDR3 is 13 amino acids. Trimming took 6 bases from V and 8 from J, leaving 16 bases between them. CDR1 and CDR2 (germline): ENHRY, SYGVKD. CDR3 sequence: CAISGYRAEEAFF. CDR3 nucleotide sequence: TGTGCCATCAGCGGATACAGGGCCGAGGAAGCTTTCTTT.

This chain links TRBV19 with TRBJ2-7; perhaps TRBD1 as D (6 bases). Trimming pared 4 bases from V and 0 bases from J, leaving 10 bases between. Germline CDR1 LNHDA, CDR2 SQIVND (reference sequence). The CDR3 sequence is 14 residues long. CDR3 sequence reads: CASSTTGSSYEQYF. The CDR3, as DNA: TGTGCCAGTAGTACAACAGGGAGCTCCTACGAGCAGTACTTC.

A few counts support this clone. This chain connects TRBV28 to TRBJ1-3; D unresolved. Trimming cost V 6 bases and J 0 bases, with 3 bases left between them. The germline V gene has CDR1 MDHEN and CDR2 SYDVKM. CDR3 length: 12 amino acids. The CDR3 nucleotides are TGTGCCAGCAGGGTCTCTGGAAACACCATATATTTT. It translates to CASRVSGNTIYF.

In nucleotides, the CDR3 is TGTGCCTGGAAGGATGAAAAACTGTTTTTT. It yields the protein CAWKDEKLFF. The chain is built from TRBV30 and TRBJ1-4; no reliable D call. The V gene lost 4 bases and the J gene lost 6 bases, with 3 bases spanning the gap. CDR1 is GTSNPN, CDR2 SVGIG, per germline (reference sequence). CDR3 length equals 10 residues.